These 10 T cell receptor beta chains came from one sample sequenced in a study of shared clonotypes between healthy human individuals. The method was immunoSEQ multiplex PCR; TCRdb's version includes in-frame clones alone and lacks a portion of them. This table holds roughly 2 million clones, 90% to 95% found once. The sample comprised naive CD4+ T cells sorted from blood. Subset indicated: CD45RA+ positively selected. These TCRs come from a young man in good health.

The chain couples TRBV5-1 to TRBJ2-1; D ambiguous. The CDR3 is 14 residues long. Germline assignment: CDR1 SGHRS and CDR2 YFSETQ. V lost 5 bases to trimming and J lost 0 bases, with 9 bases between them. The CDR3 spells CASRSDNSYNEQFF. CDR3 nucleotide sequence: TGCGCCAGCAGATCGGATAACTCCTACAATGAGCAGTTCTTC.

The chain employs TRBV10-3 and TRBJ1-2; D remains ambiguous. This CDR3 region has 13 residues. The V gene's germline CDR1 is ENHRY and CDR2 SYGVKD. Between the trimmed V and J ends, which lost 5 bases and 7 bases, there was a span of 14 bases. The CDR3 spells CAISRDPAGGYTF. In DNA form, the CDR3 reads TGTGCCATCAGTAGGGATCCGGCGGGTGGCTACACCTTC.

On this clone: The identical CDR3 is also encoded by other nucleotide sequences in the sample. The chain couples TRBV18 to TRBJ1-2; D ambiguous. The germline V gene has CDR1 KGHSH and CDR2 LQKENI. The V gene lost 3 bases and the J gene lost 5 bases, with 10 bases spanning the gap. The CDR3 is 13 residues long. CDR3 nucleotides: TGTGCCAGCTCACCTGCGACGGCATATGGCTACACCTTC. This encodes CASSPATAYGYTF. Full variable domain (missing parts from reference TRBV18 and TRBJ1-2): NAGVMQNPRHLVRRRGQEARLRCSPMKGHSHVYWYRQLPEEGLKFMVYLQKENIIDESGMPKERFSAEFPKEGPSILRIQQVVRGDSAAYFCASSPATAYGYTFGSGTRLTVV.

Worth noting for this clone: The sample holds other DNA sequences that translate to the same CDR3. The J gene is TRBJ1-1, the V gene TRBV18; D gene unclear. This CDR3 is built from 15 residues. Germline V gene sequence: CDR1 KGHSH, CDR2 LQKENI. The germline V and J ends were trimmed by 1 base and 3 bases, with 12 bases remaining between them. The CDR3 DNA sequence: TGTGCCAGCTCACCACTAAGGACCGGGGACACTGAAGCTTTCTTT. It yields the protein CASSPLRTGDTEAFF.

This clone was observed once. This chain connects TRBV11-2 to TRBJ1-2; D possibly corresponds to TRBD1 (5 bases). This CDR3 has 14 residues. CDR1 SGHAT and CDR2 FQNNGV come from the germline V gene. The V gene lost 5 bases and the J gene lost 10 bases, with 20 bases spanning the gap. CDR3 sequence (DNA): TGTGCCAGCAGCCCGCTCCGGGACCTTTGGGCCTACACCTTC. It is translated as CASSPLRDLWAYTF.

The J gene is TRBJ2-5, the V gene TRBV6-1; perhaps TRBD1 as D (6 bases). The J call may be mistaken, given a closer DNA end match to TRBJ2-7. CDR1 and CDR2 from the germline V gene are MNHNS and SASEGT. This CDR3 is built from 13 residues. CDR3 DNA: TGTGCCAGCAGGCCCCCAGGGGTGTACGAGCAGTACTTC. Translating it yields CASRPPGVYEQYF.

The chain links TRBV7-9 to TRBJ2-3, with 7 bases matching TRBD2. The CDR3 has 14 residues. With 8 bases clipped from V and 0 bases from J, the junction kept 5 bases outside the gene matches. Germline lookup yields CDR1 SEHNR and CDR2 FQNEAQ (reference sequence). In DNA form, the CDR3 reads TGTGCCAGCTATGGGACTACTAGCACAGATACGCAGTATTTT. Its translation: CASYGTTSTDTQYF.

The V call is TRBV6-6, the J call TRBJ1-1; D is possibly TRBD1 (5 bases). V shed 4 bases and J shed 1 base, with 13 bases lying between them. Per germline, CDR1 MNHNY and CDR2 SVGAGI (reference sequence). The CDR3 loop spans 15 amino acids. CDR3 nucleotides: TGTGCCAGCAGTTGGCTTGGGGCGGGGAACACTGAAGCTTTCTTT. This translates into CASSWLGAGNTEAFF.

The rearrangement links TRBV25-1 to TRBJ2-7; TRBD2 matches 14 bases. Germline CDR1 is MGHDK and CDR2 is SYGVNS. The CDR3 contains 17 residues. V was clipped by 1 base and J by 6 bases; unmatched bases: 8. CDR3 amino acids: CASSELGLAGVNGEQYF. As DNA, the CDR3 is TGTGCCAGCAGTGAATTGGGACTAGCGGGAGTCAATGGCGAGCAGTACTTC.

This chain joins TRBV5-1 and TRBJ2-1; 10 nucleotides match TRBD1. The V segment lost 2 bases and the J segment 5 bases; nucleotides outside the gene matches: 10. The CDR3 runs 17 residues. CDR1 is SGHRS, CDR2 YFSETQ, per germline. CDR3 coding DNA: TGCGCCAGCAGCTTTCTAGGGACAGGGGTCAGCCACAATGAGCAGTTCTTC. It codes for CASSFLGTGVSHNEQFF.